What follows is one TCR beta chain and its context. The sample belongs to a study of blood T cell repertoires in COVID-19. Study-wide background: T cells, B-cell-depleted T cells, or PBMCs supplied cDNA or gDNA.

Sequenced by immunoSEQ multiplex PCR; TCRdb stores in-frame clones only, minus some. The data show around 210,000 clones, around nine tenths seen once. Seattle enrolled patients during active infection and tracked them longitudinally. The V gene lost 5 bases and the J gene lost 7 bases, with 7 bases spanning the gap. Germline loops: CDR1 SGHRS, CDR2 YFSETQ. CDR3 length equals 12 residues. The chain uses TRBV5-1 and TRBJ1-6; D call uncertain. This TCR derives from a man aged 50 or older with COVID-19, enrolled during active disease. Sequenced input: peripheral blood. This chain's CDR3 is CASRVQNSPLHF. The DNA for the CDR3 is TGCGCCAGCAGGGTTCAGAATTCACCCCTCCACTTT.